The 27 T cell receptor beta chains below all came from one sample that was sequenced in a study of T cell changes during pregnancy in multiple sclerosis. The repertoire was sequenced with immunoSEQ multiplex PCR; TCRdb's copy has only in-frame clones and lacks some. Among tens of thousands of clones, around 93% were seen once, and the ten largest hold approximately 2.4%. Source: peripheral blood, taken in the second trimester of pregnancy. The receptors were sampled from a female donor with multiple sclerosis, enrolled in a pregnancy study.

This rearrangement joins TRBV15 to TRBJ1-1; perhaps TRBD1 as D (5 bases). CDR1 and CDR2 (germline): LNHNV, YYDKDF (reference sequence). The V and J ends lost 0 bases and 3 bases respectively, with 8 bases between them. The CDR3 has 14 residues. The DNA of the CDR3 is TGTGCCACCAGCAGAGATCCGGGGGACACTGAAGCTTTCTTT. Its protein product is CATSRDPGDTEAFF.

The chain couples TRBV5-1 to TRBJ2-5; D may be TRBD2 (5 bases). This CDR3 is built from 14 residues. The V gene's germline CDR1 is SGHRS and CDR2 YFSETQ. V gave up 1 base and J gave up 5 bases, with 12 bases separating them. The CDR3 DNA is TGCGCCAGCAGCTTGCAAGAGGGCGGTGAGACCCAGTACTTC. Its translation: CASSLQEGGETQYF.

This chain links TRBV7-9 with TRBJ2-7; the match to TRBD1 covers 7 bases. There are 12 residues in the CDR3. Germline lookup yields CDR1 SEHNR and CDR2 FQNEAQ (reference sequence). The junction had 2 bases not matched to a gene; V was cut back by 4 bases and J by 5 bases. The CDR3 DNA reads TGTGCCAGCAGCTCAGGGGGAGACGAGCAGTACTTC. Translated: CASSSGGDEQYF.

This rearrangement joins TRBV9 to TRBJ1-3; TRBD1 agrees at 8 bases. Germline values: CDR1 SGDLS, CDR2 YYNGEE. Trimming at V came to 5 bases and at J to 0 bases, leaving 1 base not matched to a gene. The CDR3 spans 14 residues. This CDR3 is CASRGTGSGNTIYF. CDR3 DNA sequence: TGTGCCAGCAGAGGGACAGGCTCTGGAAACACCATATATTTT.

The CDR3 here is CASSPMTGGKETQYF. The CDR3 DNA reads TGTGCCAGCTCACCTATGACAGGGGGGAAAGAGACCCAGTACTTC. The V and J genes are TRBV18 and TRBJ2-5, with 9 bases identical to TRBD1. The CDR3 extends over 15 amino acids. Trimming cost V 3 bases and J 3 bases; bases outside gene matches: 5. Germline lookup yields CDR1 KGHSH and CDR2 LQKENI.

The J gene is TRBJ2-7, the V gene TRBV5-6; D not resolved. V lost 4 bases and J 4 bases, leaving 9 bases between the germline ends. The V gene's germline CDR1 is SGHDT and CDR2 YYEEEE. This CDR3 has 12 amino acids. This chain's CDR3 is CASSRPSYEQYF. The CDR3 DNA is TGTGCCAGCAGCCGTCCGAGTTACGAGCAGTACTTC.

The chain combines TRBV18 with TRBJ1-2, with D perhaps matching TRBD1 (5 bases). The CDR3 runs to 15 residues. Germline loops: CDR1 KGHSH, CDR2 LQKENI. V dropped 2 bases and J dropped 6 bases, with 16 bases sitting between them. The DNA of the CDR3 is TGTGCCAGCTCACCATCCGCGGGGGTAATGGATGGCTACACCTTC. Translated, it gives CASSPSAGVMDGYTF.

This chain uses TRBV11-2 with TRBJ1-1; 7 bases line up with TRBD1. Germline CDR1 reads SGHAT; CDR2 reads FQNNGV. Losses at the gene ends were 5 bases for V and 4 bases for J; bases not matched to a gene: 7. The CDR3 runs 14 residues. The CDR3 DNA sequence: TGTGCCAGCAGCGTCCAGACAGGGTTCACTGAAGCTTTCTTT. Amino acids: CASSVQTGFTEAFF.

The chain recombines TRBV29-1 with TRBJ2-1; 9 bases map to TRBD2. V lost 1 base and J lost 4; bases outside the gene matches: 8. The germline V gene has CDR1 SQVTM and CDR2 ANQGSEA. The CDR3 is made up of 16 amino acids. The CDR3 reads CSVEAKLAGSYNEQFF. The CDR3 region has the DNA TGCAGCGTTGAAGCCAAGCTAGCGGGGAGTTACAATGAGCAGTTCTTC.

The chain employs TRBV28 and TRBJ2-7; 8 bases agree with TRBD2. Per germline, CDR1 MDHEN and CDR2 SYDVKM. The ends lost 4 bases at V and 0 bases at J; junction bases unmatched: 11. This CDR3 region has 17 residues. The CDR3 loop reads CASSSFSSSGYSYEQYF. The CDR3 bases are TGTGCCAGCAGTTCCTTTTCCTCTAGCGGGTACTCCTACGAGCAGTACTTC.

The V and J genes are TRBV10-3 and TRBJ2-5; D is perhaps TRBD2 (6 bases). This CDR3 has 13 amino acids. Germline CDR1 is ENHRY and CDR2 is SYGVKD. V dropped 11 bases and J dropped 1 base, with 14 bases sitting between them. CDR3 sequence reads: CASRVEGQETQYF. In DNA, the CDR3 is TGTGCCTCGAGGGTGGAGGGCCAAGAGACCCAGTACTTC.

V usage is TRBV6-1 and J usage is TRBJ1-2, with 11 bases fitting TRBD1. Unmatched junction bases numbered 4, after V lost 5 bases and J lost 5 bases. Germline V gives CDR1 MNHNS, CDR2 SASEGT. CDR3 length: 14 residues. CDR3 DNA: TGTGCCAGCAGTCGGGACAGGGGGATATATGGCTACACCTTC. It encodes CASSRDRGIYGYTF.

The genes are TRBV7-9 and TRBJ2-5; TRBD2 might be the D (7 bases). Trimming removed 5 bases from V and 0 bases from J, with 25 bases in between. CDR3 length: 19 amino acids. CDR1 and CDR2 (germline): SEHNR, FQNEAQ (reference sequence). The CDR3 sequence is CASSPLDRLPGTNQETQYF. In nucleotides, the CDR3 is TGTGCCAGCAGCCCTCTGGACAGACTGCCGGGGACTAACCAAGAGACCCAGTACTTC. The full variable domain, rest sourced from reference TRBV7-9 and TRBJ2-5, is DTGVSQNPRHKITKRGQNVTFRCDPISEHNRLYWYRQTLGQGPEFLTYFQNEAQLEKSRLLSDRFSAERPKGSFSTLEIQRTEQGDSAMYLCASSPLDRLPGTNQETQYFGPGTRLLVL.

This chain links TRBV2 with TRBJ1-4; a possible D gene is TRBD1 (5 bases). V lost 8 bases and J 5 bases, leaving 12 bases between the germline ends. The CDR3 covers 13 residues. Germline loops: CDR1 SNHLY, CDR2 FYNNEI. The CDR3 DNA is TGTGCCAGCCATCAGGGAATAAATGAAAAACTGTTTTTT. Residues: CASHQGINEKLFF.

The count of this clone is one. The V gene is TRBV28, the J gene TRBJ2-7; D perhaps matches TRBD2 (6 bases). CDR1 and CDR2 from the germline V gene are MDHEN and SYDVKM. The CDR3 covers 14 residues. Trimming removed 5 bases from V and 4 bases from J, with 15 bases in between. This chain's CDR3 is CASSRIADGYEQYF. The CDR3 nucleotides read TGTGCCAGCAGTCGGATAGCGGACGGTTACGAGCAGTACTTC.

The gene calls are TRBV9 and TRBJ2-5; 10 nucleotides match TRBD1. V trimming: 0 bases; J trimming: 2 bases; junction bases outside the gene matches: 4. CDR1 is SGDLS and CDR2 is YYNGEE in the germline V gene. The CDR3 consists of 16 residues. The DNA for the CDR3 is TGTGCCAGCAGCGTAGCCGACAGGGGGCGGCAAGAGACCCAGTACTTC. Translation: CASSVADRGRQETQYF.

The chain joins TRBV6-6 to TRBJ1-1, with 9 nucleotides matching TRBD1. Trimming cost V 0 bases and J 4 bases; bases outside gene matches: 0. The germline V gene has CDR1 MNHNY and CDR2 SVGAGI (reference sequence). The CDR3 sequence is 14 residues long. CDR3 loop: CASSYSGQGTEAFF. As DNA, the CDR3 is TGTGCCAGCAGTTACTCGGGACAGGGCACTGAAGCTTTCTTT.

The chain is built from TRBV5-8 and TRBJ1-2; 9 bases align to TRBD1. V lost 4 bases and J lost 6; bases outside the gene matches: 4. This CDR3 spans 13 amino acids. The germline CDR1 and CDR2 sequences are SGHTS and YDEGEE. The CDR3 spells CASSRDRVDGYTF. The CDR3 region has the DNA TGTGCCAGCAGCCGGGACAGGGTGGATGGCTACACCTTC.

V is TRBV19 and J is TRBJ1-5; D perhaps matches TRBD1 (6 bases). V was pared by 5 bases and J by 5 bases, with 13 bases between. The CDR3 runs 14 residues. The germline V gene has CDR1 LNHDA and CDR2 SQIVND (reference sequence). CDR3 sequence: CASSQDSTYQPQHF. The DNA of the CDR3 is TGTGCCAGTAGTCAGGACAGCACTTATCAGCCCCAGCATTTT.

The V call is TRBV5-1, the J call TRBJ2-2; 10 bases fit TRBD1. The junction had 1 base not matched to a gene; V was cut back by 4 bases and J by 4 bases. The germline CDR1 and CDR2 sequences are SGHRS and YFSETQ. The CDR3 loop spans 14 amino acids. In DNA, the CDR3 is TGCGCCAGCAGCCGGGACAGGGGCACCGGGGAGCTGTTTTTT. Translating gives CASSRDRGTGELFF.

The chain employs TRBV2 and TRBJ2-7; tentative D call: TRBD2 (7 bases). The CDR3 length is 13 residues. Germline V gene data show CDR1 as SNHLY and CDR2 as FYNNEI. Trimming pared 6 bases from V and 3 bases from J, leaving 12 bases between. The CDR3 protein is CASRGGALYEQYF. In DNA, the CDR3 is TGTGCCAGCAGGGGGGGGGCTCTCTACGAGCAGTACTTC.

The rearrangement links TRBV29-1 to TRBJ2-7; the match to TRBD2 covers 9 bases. With 5 bases clipped from V and 0 bases from J, the junction kept 2 bases outside the gene matches. Looked up from germline, CDR1 is SQVTM and CDR2 is ANQGSEA. The CDR3 sequence is 13 residues long. The CDR3, as DNA: TGCAGCGTTATTAGCGGGAGCTCCTACGAGCAGTACTTC. Its translation: CSVISGSSYEQYF.

This sequence joins TRBV4-2 and TRBJ2-7, with TRBD1 matching over 8 bases. The CDR3 is 14 residues long. With V trimmed by 3 bases and J by 5 bases, 6 bases remained unmatched. Germline assignment: CDR1 LGHNA and CDR2 YNFKEQ. The CDR3 here is CASSQGDRGHEQYF. Here the CDR3 DNA reads TGTGCCAGCAGCCAGGGCGACAGGGGCCACGAGCAGTACTTC.

This sequence joins TRBV5-4 and TRBJ2-3; 8 bases agree with TRBD1. Germline lookup yields CDR1 SGHNT and CDR2 YYREEE (reference sequence). V shed 0 bases, J shed 2 bases, and the junction held 8 bases outside the gene matches. The CDR3 contains 17 residues. The CDR3 nucleotides read TGTGCCAGCAGCTTGGTTGGACAGGGATATTTCACAGATACGCAGTATTTT. Amino acids: CASSLVGQGYFTDTQYF. The variable domain in full, completed from reference TRBV5-4 and TRBJ2-3, reads ETGVTQSPTHLIKTRGQQVTLRCSSQSGHNTVSWYQQALGQGPQFIFQYYREEENGRGNFPPRFSGLQFPNYSSELNVNALELDDSALYLCASSLVGQGYFTDTQYFGPGTRLTVL.

The gene calls are TRBV9 and TRBJ2-7; no firm D call. The CDR3 has 13 residues. Germline CDR1 reads SGDLS; CDR2 reads YYNGEE. Trimming left V 0 bases short and J 3 bases short, with 7 bases between. CDR3 in DNA: TGTGCCAGCAGCGTAGAGTACGGCTACGAGCAGTACTTC. It yields the protein CASSVEYGYEQYF.

The gene calls are TRBV28 and TRBJ2-1; D might be TRBD1 (5 bases). The CDR3 is 11 residues long. Germline V gene sequence: CDR1 MDHEN, CDR2 SYDVKM. Trimming shortened V by 6 bases and J by 5 bases, and 5 bases separated the two germline ends. The CDR3 protein is CASRDNNEQFF. CDR3 in DNA: TGTGCCAGCAGGGACAACAATGAGCAGTTCTTC.

The CDR3 region has the DNA TGTGCCAGCAGTGAATGGGGGGAAGAGACCCAGTACTTC. It yields the protein CASSEWGEETQYF. V is TRBV25-1 and J is TRBJ2-5; a possible D gene is TRBD2 (6 bases). The CDR3 is 13 residues long. Germline values: CDR1 MGHDK, CDR2 SYGVNS. V lost 1 base and J lost 3, with 6 bases in between.